The 3 T cell receptor beta chains below were found in one sample sequenced in a study of cytomegalovirus exposure and HLA in healthy donors. PCR primers comprised 60 Vbeta and 13 Jbeta primers. Generated by immunoSEQ multiplex PCR, the TCRdb table keeps only in-frame clones and is missing some. The sample lists 65,000 to 90,000 clones; around 73% were seen once. The sequencing input was PBMCs. The receptors originated from a woman aged 40 to 55 in good health and CMV-seropositive.

V and J are TRBV21-1 and TRBJ1-1; the DNA was not compared with TRBD1, the D call given in the table. TRBV21-1 is described as a pseudogene. The CDR3 covers 18 residues. The CDR3 nucleotides are TGTGCCAGCAGCAAAGGCTTACAGGGGGGGGTCTCGAGCACTGAAGCTTTCTTT. It yields the protein CASSKGLQGGVSSTEAFF.

This clone was seen just once. The genes are TRBV11-2 and TRBJ2-7; weak D call: TRBD2 (6 bases). The CDR3 is 15 residues long. The germline V and J ends were trimmed by 1 base and 2 bases, with 12 bases remaining between them. Germline lookup yields CDR1 SGHAT and CDR2 FQNNGV. CDR3 DNA: TGTGCCAGCAGCTTAGCAGGTGGCGGGACCTACGAGCAGTACTTC. Protein product: CASSLAGGGTYEQYF.

In regard to this clone: In this CDR3 the conserved last residue, phenylalanine or tryptophan, is missing, so a read error is likely. The CDR3 DNA follows: TGTGCCAGCAGCCCCAGGGGGACCGGGGAGCTGTTTTCT. Its protein is CASSPRGTGELFS. This rearrangement joins TRBV7-3 to TRBJ2-2; 7 bases align to TRBD1. Germline-derived CDR1 and CDR2 are SGHTA and FQGTGA. V lost 5 bases and J lost 5; bases outside the gene matches: 2. The CDR3 length is 13 residues.